This T cell receptor (beta chain) was captured by sequencing in a study of shared clonotypes between healthy human individuals. Every unsorted PBMC PCR replicate was loaded with about 300 ng DNA, approximately 30,000 T cell genomes. Unsorted PBMC DNA sequencing spanned ten immunoSEQ deep assay plates. Generated by immunoSEQ multiplex PCR, the TCRdb table keeps only in-frame clones and is missing some. Among roughly 510,000 clones listed, approximately 79% were seen once. Overall study results and limits: It was only blood that was sampled, and tissue repertoires likely differ.

CDR1 and CDR2 from the germline V gene are MGHRA and YSYEKL. The V gene end was trimmed by 0 bases and the J gene end by 2 bases; junction bases not matched to a gene: 3. This CDR3 has 16 amino acids. This clone was observed a handful of times. Its antigen remains unknown. The chain joins TRBV4-1 to TRBJ2-7, with 11 bases matching TRBD1. Sample: PBMCs. The sequence was collected from a woman aged 40 to 55 in good health. Some clones in this sample may be carry-over from other donors' samples. For the CDR3, the DNA is TGCGCCAGCAGCCAAGAGTCGGGACAGGGGGCCTACGAGCAGTACTTC. It yields the protein CASSQESGQGAYEQYF.